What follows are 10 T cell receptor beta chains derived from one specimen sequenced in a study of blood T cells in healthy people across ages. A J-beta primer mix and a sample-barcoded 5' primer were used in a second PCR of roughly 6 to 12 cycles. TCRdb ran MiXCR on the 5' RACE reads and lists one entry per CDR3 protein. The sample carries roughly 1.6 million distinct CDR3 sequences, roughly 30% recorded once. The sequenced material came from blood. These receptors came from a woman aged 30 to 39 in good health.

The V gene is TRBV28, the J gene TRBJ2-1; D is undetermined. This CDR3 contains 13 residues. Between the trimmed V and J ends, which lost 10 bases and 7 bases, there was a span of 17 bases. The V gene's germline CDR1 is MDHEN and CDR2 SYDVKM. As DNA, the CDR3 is TGTGCCACCATGACCTTTGGTGCGAATGAGCAGTTCTTC. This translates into CATMTFGANEQFF.

CDR3 region: CASSAGFRQVDPTF. DNA of the CDR3: TGTGCCAGCAGCGCCGGGTTTCGACAAGTTGACCCTACCTTC. The chain is built from TRBV6-2 or TRBV6-3 and TRBJ1-2, with D unclear. V lost 6 bases and J 14 bases, leaving 25 bases between the germline ends. This CDR3 is built from 14 residues. Germline V gene sequence: CDR1 MNHEY, CDR2 SVGEGT.

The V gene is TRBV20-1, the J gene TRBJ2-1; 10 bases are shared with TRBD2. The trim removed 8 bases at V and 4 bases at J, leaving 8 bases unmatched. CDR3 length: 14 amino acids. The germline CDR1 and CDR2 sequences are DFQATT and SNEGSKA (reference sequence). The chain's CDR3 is CSPKRGGSYNEQFF. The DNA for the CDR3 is TGCAGTCCAAAGCGGGGGGGCAGTTACAATGAGCAGTTCTTC.

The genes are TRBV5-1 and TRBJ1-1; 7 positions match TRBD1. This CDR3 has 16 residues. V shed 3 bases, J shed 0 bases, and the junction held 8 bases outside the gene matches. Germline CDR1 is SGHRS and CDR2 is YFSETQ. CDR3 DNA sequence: TGCGCCAGCAGCTCAGGCGGGACAGACATGAACACTGAAGCTTTCTTT. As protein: CASSSGGTDMNTEAFF. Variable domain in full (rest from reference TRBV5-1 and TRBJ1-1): KAGVTQTPRYLIKTRGQQVTLSCSPISGHRSVSWYQQTPGQGLQFLFEYFSETQRNKGNFPGRFSGRQFSNSRSEMNVSTLELGDSALYLCASSSGGTDMNTEAFFGQGTRLTVV.

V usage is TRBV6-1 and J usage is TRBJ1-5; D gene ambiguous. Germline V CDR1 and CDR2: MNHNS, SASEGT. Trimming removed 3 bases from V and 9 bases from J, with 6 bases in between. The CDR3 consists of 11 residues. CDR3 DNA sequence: TGTGCCAGCAGTGATTCACGGCCCCAGCATTTT. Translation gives CASSDSRPQHF.

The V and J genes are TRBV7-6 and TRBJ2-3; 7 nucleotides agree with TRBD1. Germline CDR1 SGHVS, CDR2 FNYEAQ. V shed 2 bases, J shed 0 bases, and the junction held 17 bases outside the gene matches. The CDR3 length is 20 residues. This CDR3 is CASSLYPGQTRRTSTDTQYF. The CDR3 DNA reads TGTGCCAGCAGCTTATATCCGGGACAGACCCGACGAACTAGCACAGATACGCAGTATTTT. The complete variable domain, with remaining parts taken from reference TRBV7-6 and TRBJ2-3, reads GAGVSQSPRYKVTKRGQDVALRCDPISGHVSLYWYRQALGQGPEFLTYFNYEAQQDKSGLPNDRFSAERPEGSISTLTIQRTEQRDSAMYRCASSLYPGQTRRTSTDTQYFGPGTRLTVL.

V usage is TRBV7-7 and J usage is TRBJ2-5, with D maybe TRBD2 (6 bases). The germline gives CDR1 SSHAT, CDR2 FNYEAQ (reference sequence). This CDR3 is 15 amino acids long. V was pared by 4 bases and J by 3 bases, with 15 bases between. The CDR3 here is CASSSAEGVEETQYF. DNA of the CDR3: TGTGCCAGCAGCTCGGCGGAGGGAGTGGAAGAGACCCAGTACTTC.

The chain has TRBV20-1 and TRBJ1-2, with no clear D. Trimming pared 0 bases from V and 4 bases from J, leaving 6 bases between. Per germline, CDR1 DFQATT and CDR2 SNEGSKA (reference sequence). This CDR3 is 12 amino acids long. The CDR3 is CSARDRFYGYTF. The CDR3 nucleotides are TGCAGTGCTAGAGATCGGTTCTATGGCTACACCTTC.

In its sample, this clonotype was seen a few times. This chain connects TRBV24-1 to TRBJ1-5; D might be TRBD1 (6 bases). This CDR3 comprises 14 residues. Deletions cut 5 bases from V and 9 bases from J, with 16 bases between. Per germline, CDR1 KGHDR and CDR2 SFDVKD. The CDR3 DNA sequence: TGTGCCACCAGTGGTTGGGACAAACGGGGGCCCCAGCATTTT. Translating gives CATSGWDKRGPQHF.

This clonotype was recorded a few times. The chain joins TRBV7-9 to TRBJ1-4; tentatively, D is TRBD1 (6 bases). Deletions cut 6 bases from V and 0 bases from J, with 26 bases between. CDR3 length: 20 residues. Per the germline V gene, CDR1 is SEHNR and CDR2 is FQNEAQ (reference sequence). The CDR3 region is CASRPGGQAKKGATNEKLFF. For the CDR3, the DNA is TGTGCCAGCAGACCTGGGGGGCAGGCCAAAAAGGGCGCAACTAATGAAAAACTGTTTTTT.